The 15 T cell receptor beta chains in this list originate from one sample, sequenced in a study of OX40 agonist ivuxolimab in advanced cancers. Repertoires were generated with immunoSEQ multiplex PCR, while TCRdb's copy carries only in-frame clones and drops some. Of roughly 46,000 clones listed, 65% to 85% are singletons. This specimen consisted of CD4+ or CD8+ T cells sorted from blood, obtained in a trial of the OX40 agonist ivuxolimab. These receptors were taken from an adult with an advanced solid tumor such as melanoma, head and neck, liver or kidney cancer.

This clone has a single count. The CDR3 loop is CATYSDGARETQYF. The CDR3 region has the DNA TGTGCAACCTATAGTGACGGGGCCCGGGAGACCCAGTACTTC. The V gene is TRBV30, the J gene TRBJ2-5; TRBD1 or TRBD2 may be the D gene (5 bases each). The germline gives CDR1 GTSNPN, CDR2 SVGIG (reference sequence). The CDR3 totals 14 residues.

This clone was seen a single time. The chain combines TRBV30 with TRBJ2-1; D remains unclear. Deletions cut 2 bases from V and 9 bases from J, with 11 bases between. Germline CDR1 GTSNPN, CDR2 SVGIG (reference sequence). The CDR3 has 12 amino acids. Here the CDR3 reads CAWSSPPSEQFF. CDR3 nucleotide sequence: TGTGCCTGGAGTTCTCCTCCTAGTGAGCAGTTCTTC. The full variable domain, in which reference TRBV30 and TRBJ2-1 provide the parts outside the CDR3, is SQTIHQWPATLVQPVGSPLSLECTVEGTSNPNLYWYRQAAGRGLQLLFYSVGIGQISSEVPQNLSASRPQDRQFILSSKKLLLSDSGFYLCAWSSPPSEQFFGPGTRLTVL.

CDR3 bases: TGTGCCAGCAGCCGGGGAACCGGGGAGCTGTTTTTT. Translated: CASSRGTGELFF. This chain uses TRBV5-6 with TRBJ2-2, with D perhaps TRBD2 (5 bases). CDR1 and CDR2 (germline): SGHDT, YYEEEE. This CDR3 is 12 amino acids long. V was trimmed by 4 bases and J by 5 bases, leaving 6 bases between them.

The chain carries TRBV6-6 and TRBJ2-7; 10 nucleotides align to TRBD2. Germline CDR1 and CDR2: MNHNY and SVGAGI (reference sequence). After removal of 5 bases from V and 5 bases from J, the junction contained 6 bases not matched to a gene. The CDR3 runs to 14 residues. DNA for the CDR3: TGTGCCAGCAGTCACCAGCGGGGGGGCCACGAGCAGTACTTC. Amino acid sequence: CASSHQRGGHEQYF.

V is TRBV29-1 and J is TRBJ1-1, with D possibly TRBD1 on 6 matching bases. Trimming left V 6 bases short and J 4 bases short, with 18 bases between. The CDR3 is 14 residues long. Germline assignment: CDR1 SQVTM and CDR2 ANQGSEA. The CDR3 coding sequence is TGCAGCGTCTGGATTGGTGGAGGGGGCACTGAAGCTTTCTTT. It translates to CSVWIGGGGTEAFF.

V is TRBV4-1 and J is TRBJ2-3; 12 bases line up with TRBD2. The trim removed 2 bases at V and 5 bases at J, leaving 8 bases unmatched. Per the germline V gene, CDR1 is MGHRA and CDR2 is YSYEKL. This CDR3 is built from 17 residues. CDR3 region: CASSQTPSGGAIDTQYF. The CDR3 DNA reads as TGCGCCAGCAGCCAAACTCCTAGCGGGGGGGCCATAGATACGCAGTATTTT.

The chain uses TRBV20-1 and TRBJ1-1; D uncertain. Germline values: CDR1 DFQATT, CDR2 SNEGSKA (reference sequence). CDR3 length equals 11 residues. V lost 5 bases, J lost 9 bases, and 13 bases lay in between. The CDR3 here is CSAWARHKAFF. In DNA form, the CDR3 reads TGCAGTGCTTGGGCCCGTCATAAAGCTTTCTTT.

The chain employs TRBV7-2 and TRBJ2-3; D remains ambiguous. Trimming stripped 5 bases from V and 5 bases from J, with 14 bases between. CDR1 SGHTA and CDR2 FQGNSA come from the germline V gene. The CDR3 consists of 14 residues. CDR3: CASSLISLGDTQYF. CDR3 in DNA: TGTGCCAGCAGCCTCATAAGTTTAGGAGATACGCAGTATTTT.

The rearrangement links TRBV30 to TRBJ1-1; D is possibly TRBD1 (6 bases). This CDR3 region has 14 residues. Germline V CDR1 and CDR2: GTSNPN, SVGIG (reference sequence). V dropped 2 bases and J dropped 5 bases, with 15 bases sitting between them. The CDR3 DNA reads as TGTGCCTGGAGTCTCCACAGGGTGAGAACTGAAGCTTTCTTT. Translation: CAWSLHRVRTEAFF. Filled out from reference TRBV30 and TRBJ1-1, the complete variable domain reads SQTIHQWPATLVQPVGSPLSLECTVEGTSNPNLYWYRQAAGRGLQLLFYSVGIGQISSEVPQNLSASRPQDRQFILSSKKLLLSDSGFYLCAWSLHRVRTEAFFGQGTRLTVV.

This clone is categorized as medium-sized. This chain links TRBV5-4 with TRBJ1-2; D may be TRBD1 (6 bases). The CDR3 contains 14 residues. The germline gives CDR1 SGHNT, CDR2 YYREEE (reference sequence). V lost 4 bases and J 7 bases, leaving 17 bases between the germline ends. The CDR3 reads CASSRTTGRGGYTF. As DNA, the CDR3 is TGTGCCAGCAGCCGTACCACAGGGAGGGGTGGCTACACCTTC.

This chain uses TRBV5-6 with TRBJ2-5; D unclear. Germline values: CDR1 SGHDT, CDR2 YYEEEE. The V end lost 0 bases, the J end lost 2 bases, and 11 bases lay between the germline ends. This CDR3 region has 15 residues. The CDR3 is CASSLGGSLQETQYF. The CDR3 nucleotides are TGTGCCAGCAGCTTGGGGGGTAGTCTTCAAGAGACCCAGTACTTC.

The CDR3 coding sequence is TGTGCCAGCAGCTTGTGGGAGAGAGCTAACTATGGCTACACCTTC. Translating it yields CASSLWERANYGYTF. The rearrangement links TRBV5-4 to TRBJ1-2; D ambiguous. Trimming left V 1 base short and J 0 bases short, with 10 bases between. Germline V gene lookup returns CDR1 SGHNT and CDR2 YYREEE (reference sequence). The CDR3 sequence is 15 residues long.

This clone is deemed medium-sized (0.01 to 0.1%). The V call is TRBV4-2, the J call TRBJ1-2; D uncertain. The CDR3 length is 13 residues. The germline gives CDR1 LGHNA, CDR2 YNFKEQ. The V end lost 3 bases, the J end lost 5 bases, and 10 bases lay between the germline ends. The CDR3 DNA follows: TGTGCCAGCAGCCAGGAGAGTCTGTATGGCTACACCTTC. Translating gives CASSQESLYGYTF.

The chain links TRBV2 to TRBJ2-2; D is possibly TRBD1 or TRBD2 (5 bases each). The CDR3 covers 14 residues. The germline V and J ends were trimmed by 5 bases and 6 bases, with 13 bases remaining between them. Germline V gives CDR1 SNHLY, CDR2 FYNNEI. The CDR3 protein is CASSKIGTSGELFF. The CDR3 nucleotides read TGTGCCAGCAGTAAAATAGGGACCTCCGGGGAGCTGTTTTTT.

The chain is built from TRBV5-4 and TRBJ2-2; 11 bases map to TRBD2. The CDR3 is 16 residues long. From germline, CDR1 is SGHNT and CDR2 YYREEE (reference sequence). V gave up 0 bases and J gave up 5 bases; unmatched junction bases: 3. The CDR3 DNA reads TGTGCCAGCAGCTTGGAACTAGCGGGGGCAACCGGGGAGCTGTTTTTT. Protein sequence: CASSLELAGATGELFF.